A selection of T cell receptor beta chains follows, all from one sample in a study of blood T cell repertoires in COVID-19. Only in-frame clones appear in the TCRdb table, and some are missing; sequencing was by immunoSEQ multiplex PCR. The table records approximately 46,000 clones, around 88% of them present only once. Sequencing was performed on peripheral blood. All receptors derive from a human donor in a cohort sampled during active COVID-19. CDR3s include the opening cysteine and the closing phenylalanine or tryptophan. D genes are given only for firm matches. Clone size, where shown, is once, few, many, or a class for clones that have expanded.

TGTGCCAGTAGTATCTGGAGGGGACAGGGAAGCACAGATACGCAGTATTTT CASSIWRGQGSTDTQYF . TRBD1 TRBJ2-3 TRBV19
TGTGCCAGCAGCCGAAAGTGGCACTATGGCTACACCTTC CASSRKWHYGYTF . . TRBJ1-2 TRBV4-2
TGCGCCAGCAGCTTGGGCAATAGCGGGAGCACAGATACGCAGTATTTT CASSLGNSGSTDTQYF . TRBD2 TRBJ2-3 TRBV5-1
TGTGCCAGCAGCCCCGGGACAGGGGACAATGAGCAGTTCTTC CASSPGTGDNEQFF . TRBD1 TRBJ2-1 TRBV7-2
TGTGCCATCCACACAGCTAGCGGTCCCACCTACGAGCAGTACTTC CAIHTASGPTYEQYF . TRBD2 TRBJ2-7 TRBV10-3
TGTGCCAGCAGTTACGGGTCAGGGGATGGCGGGAGCGAGCAGTACTTC CASSYGSGDGGSEQYF . . TRBJ2-7 TRBV6-5
TGTGCCAGCAGTTACTCAGGAGAGGGAGGAGACGAGCAGTACTTC CASSYSGEGGDEQYF once . TRBJ2-7 TRBV6-2/TRBV6-3
TGCGCCAGCAGCTTGGAGGGGCAGTACGGGTCTGACACCTTC CASSLEGQYGSDTF . . TRBJ1-2 TRBV5-1
TGTGCCAGCAGTTTATCAATAAATCAGCCCCAGCATTTT CASSLSINQPQHF . . TRBJ1-5 TRBV27
TGCGCCAGCAGCTGGGGACAGGGGGCGGATGGCTACACCTTC CASSWGQGADGYTF . TRBD1 TRBJ1-2 TRBV5-1
TGTGCCAGCAGCCAGGGCAACGAGCAGTACTTC CASSQGNEQYF . . TRBJ2-7 TRBV7-9
TGTGCCAGCAGCCAATTACAGCAGAACACTGAAGCTTTCTTT CASSQLQQNTEAFF . . TRBJ1-1 TRBV3-1/TRBV3-2
TGTGCCAGCAGCGTAGCCGTCGAGGGCAGGCGGGAGACCCAGTACTTC CASSVAVEGRRETQYF . . TRBJ2-5 TRBV9
TGCGCCAGCAGCTTGGGACAGGCGGGTTCACCCCTCCACTTT CASSLGQAGSPLHF . . TRBJ1-6 TRBV5-1
TGTGCCAGCAGCTTAGATGGGGGAAGGGGGGGAGAGACCCAGTACTTC CASSLDGGRGGETQYF . . TRBJ2-5 TRBV11-2
TGTGCCAGCAGGCAACTAGTAGTCCCTCCGGAGACCCAGTACTTC CASRQLVVPPETQYF . . TRBJ2-5 TRBV6-5
TGTGCCACCAGCAGAGGGGGACAGGGGGCGGTTGAAGCTTTCTTT CATSRGGQGAVEAFF . TRBD1 TRBJ1-1 TRBV15
TGTGCCAGCAGTTACTCGACGGGGAATGAGCAGTTCTTC CASSYSTGNEQFF . . TRBJ2-1 TRBV6-2/TRBV6-3
TGCGCCAGCAGCTTGGTCGGCGAGGGTACGCAGTATTTT CASSLVGEGTQYF . . TRBJ2-3 TRBV5-1
TGCGCCAGCAGCTTACAGGGTCCCTACGAGCAGTACTTC CASSLQGPYEQYF . . TRBJ2-7 TRBV5-1
TGTGCCAGCTCTACTCCGGGACTAGCTGCAGAGACCCAGTACTTC CASSTPGLAAETQYF . TRBD2 TRBJ2-5 TRBV18
TGTGCCAGTAGTATAGGGGACACCACATACAATGAGCAGTTCTTC CASSIGDTTYNEQFF . . TRBJ2-1 TRBV19
TGTGCCAGCAGCTGGTCCGGGGTAGAACCGTACAATGAGCAGTTCTTC CASSWSGVEPYNEQFF few . TRBJ2-1 TRBV11-3
TGTGCCAGCAGCCCTCGATCTTTCGGGGTCTACACCTTC CASSPRSFGVYTF . . TRBJ1-2 TRBV7-2
TGTGCCAGCAGCTTCGGGGCTAGCGGGAGTCAGCGGTACGAGCAGTACTTC CASSFGASGSQRYEQYF once TRBD2 TRBJ2-7 TRBV5-6
TGTGCCAGTAAGAGGACACGAGGCAATCAGCCCCAGCATTTT CASKRTRGNQPQHF . . TRBJ1-5 TRBV19
TGTGCCAGCTCACCACCGCGGGGGCTCGGAAACACCATATATTTT CASSPPRGLGNTIYF . . TRBJ1-3 TRBV18
TGTGCCAGCAGTGGGGGACTAGCGGGAGAGGAGCAGTTCTTC CASSGGLAGEEQFF . TRBD2 TRBJ2-1 TRBV2
TGTGCCAGCAGTTTAGGCTTCGGGGGGGAATACGAGTTGTCGAACACCGGGGAGCTGTTTTTT CASSLGFGGEYELSNTGELFF . TRBD2 TRBJ2-2 TRBV27
TGTGCCAGCAGTTACTACGGCGGAGACACAGATACGCAGTATTTT CASSYYGGDTDTQYF once . TRBJ2-3 TRBV6-5
TGTGCCATCAGTGAGTCTAAGGGGGGGGAGACCCAGTACTTC CAISESKGGETQYF . . TRBJ2-5 TRBV10-3
TGTGCCAGCAGGGACAGTTCCACAGATACGCAGTATTTT CASRDSSTDTQYF few . TRBJ2-3 TRBV6-5
TGCGCCAGCAACCTGGGACAGGGTAACACCGGGGAGCTGTTTTTT CASNLGQGNTGELFF once TRBD1 TRBJ2-2 TRBV10-1
TGTGCCAGTAGTATATCAGCAGGGTCAGCCTACGAGCAGTACTTC CASSISAGSAYEQYF . . TRBJ2-7 TRBV19
TGTGCCAGCAGTTCGGGACTAGGAGGGGCAGATACGCAGTATTTT CASSSGLGGADTQYF . TRBD2 TRBJ2-3 TRBV7-9
TGTGCCAGCTGTCCTAACTCCTACGAGCAGTACTTC CASCPNSYEQYF . . TRBJ2-7 TRBV7-8
TGTGCCAGCAGTTGGTCCGGACTAGCGGTTAACACCGGGGAGCTGTTTTTT CASSWSGLAVNTGELFF once TRBD2 TRBJ2-2 TRBV27
TGTGCCAGCAGTGGACTAGCGGGGGGCACAGATACGCAGTATTTT CASSGLAGGTDTQYF few TRBD2 TRBJ2-3 TRBV2